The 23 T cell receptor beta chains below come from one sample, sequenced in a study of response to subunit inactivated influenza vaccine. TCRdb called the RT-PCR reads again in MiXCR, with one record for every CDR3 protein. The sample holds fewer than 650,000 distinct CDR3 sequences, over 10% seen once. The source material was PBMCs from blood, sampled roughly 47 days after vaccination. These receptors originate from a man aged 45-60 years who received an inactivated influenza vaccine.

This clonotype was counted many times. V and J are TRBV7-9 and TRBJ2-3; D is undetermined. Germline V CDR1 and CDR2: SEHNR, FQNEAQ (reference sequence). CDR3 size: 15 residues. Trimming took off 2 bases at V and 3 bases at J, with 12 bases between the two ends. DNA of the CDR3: TGTGCCAGCAGCTTAACGAACGTGGGGACAGATACGCAGTATTTT. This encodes CASSLTNVGTDTQYF.

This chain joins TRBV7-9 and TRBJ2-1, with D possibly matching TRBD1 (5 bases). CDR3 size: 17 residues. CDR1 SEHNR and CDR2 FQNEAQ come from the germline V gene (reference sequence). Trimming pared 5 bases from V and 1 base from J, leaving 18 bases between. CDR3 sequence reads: CASSTQPYRTSYNEQFF. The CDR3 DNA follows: TGTGCCAGCAGCACACAACCCTACCGGACATCCTACAATGAGCAGTTCTTC.

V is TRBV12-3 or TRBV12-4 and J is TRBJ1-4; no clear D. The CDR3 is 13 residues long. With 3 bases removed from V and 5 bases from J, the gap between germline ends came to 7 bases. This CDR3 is CASSFAVNEKLFF. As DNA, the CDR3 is TGTGCCAGCAGTTTCGCGGTGAATGAAAAACTGTTTTTT.

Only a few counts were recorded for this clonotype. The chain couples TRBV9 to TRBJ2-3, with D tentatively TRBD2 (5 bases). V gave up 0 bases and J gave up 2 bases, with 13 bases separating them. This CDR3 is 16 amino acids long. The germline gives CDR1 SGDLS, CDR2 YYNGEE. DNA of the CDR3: TGTGCCAGCAGCGTAGGGTTAGCGCGTTCCACAGATACGCAGTATTTT. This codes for CASSVGLARSTDTQYF.

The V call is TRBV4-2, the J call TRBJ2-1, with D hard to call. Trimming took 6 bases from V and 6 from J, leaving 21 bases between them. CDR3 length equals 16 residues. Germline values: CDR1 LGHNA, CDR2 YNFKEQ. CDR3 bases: TGTGCCAGCAGTAAACTACAACTCGTGGCACCCAATGAGCAGTTCTTC. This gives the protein CASSKLQLVAPNEQFF.

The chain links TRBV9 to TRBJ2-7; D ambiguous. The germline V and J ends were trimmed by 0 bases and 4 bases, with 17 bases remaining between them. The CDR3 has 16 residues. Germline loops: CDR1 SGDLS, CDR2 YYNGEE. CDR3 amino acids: CASSVGPTPTQYEQYF. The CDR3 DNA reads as TGTGCCAGCAGCGTAGGACCGACCCCAACACAATACGAGCAGTACTTC.

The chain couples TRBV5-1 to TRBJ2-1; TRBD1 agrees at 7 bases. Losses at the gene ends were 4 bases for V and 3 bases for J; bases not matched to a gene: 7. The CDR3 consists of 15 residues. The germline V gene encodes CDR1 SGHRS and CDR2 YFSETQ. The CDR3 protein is CASSPTGINYNEQFF. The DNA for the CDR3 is TGCGCCAGCAGCCCGACAGGGATAAACTACAATGAGCAGTTCTTC.

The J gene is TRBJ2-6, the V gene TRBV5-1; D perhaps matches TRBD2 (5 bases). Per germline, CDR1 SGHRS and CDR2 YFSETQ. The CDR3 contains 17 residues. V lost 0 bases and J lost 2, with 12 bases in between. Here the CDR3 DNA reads TGCGCCAGCAGCTTGGTGGGGAGCCCCACTGGGGCCAACGTCCTGACTTTC. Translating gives CASSLVGSPTGANVLTF.

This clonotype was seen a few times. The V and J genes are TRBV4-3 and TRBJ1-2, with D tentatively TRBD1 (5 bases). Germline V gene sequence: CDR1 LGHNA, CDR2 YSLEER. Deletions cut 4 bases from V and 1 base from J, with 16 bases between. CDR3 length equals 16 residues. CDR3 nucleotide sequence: TGCGCCAGCAGCCCCTACCCCGGGACGGTTAACTATGGCTACACCTTC. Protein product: CASSPYPGTVNYGYTF.

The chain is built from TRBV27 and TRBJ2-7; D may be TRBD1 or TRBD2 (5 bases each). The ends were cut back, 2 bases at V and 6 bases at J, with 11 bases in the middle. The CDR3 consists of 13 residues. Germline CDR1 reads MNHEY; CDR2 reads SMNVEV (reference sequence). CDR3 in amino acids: CASSLPGPGEQYF. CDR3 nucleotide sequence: TGTGCCAGCAGTTTACCGGGGCCGGGCGAGCAGTACTTC.

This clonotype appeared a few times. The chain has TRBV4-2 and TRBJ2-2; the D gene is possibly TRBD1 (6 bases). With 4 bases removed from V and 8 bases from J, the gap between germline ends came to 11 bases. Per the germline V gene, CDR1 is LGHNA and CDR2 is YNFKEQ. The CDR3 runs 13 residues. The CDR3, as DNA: TGTGCCAGCAGCCGGAGTAGGGGGGGGGAGCTGTTTTTT. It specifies CASSRSRGGELFF.

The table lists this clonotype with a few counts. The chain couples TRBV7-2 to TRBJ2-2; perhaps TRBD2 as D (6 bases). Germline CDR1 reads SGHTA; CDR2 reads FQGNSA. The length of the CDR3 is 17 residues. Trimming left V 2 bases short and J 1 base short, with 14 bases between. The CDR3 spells CASSLSREQGNTGELFF. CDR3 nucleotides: TGTGCCAGCAGCTTATCCCGGGAGCAGGGGAACACCGGGGAGCTGTTTTTT.

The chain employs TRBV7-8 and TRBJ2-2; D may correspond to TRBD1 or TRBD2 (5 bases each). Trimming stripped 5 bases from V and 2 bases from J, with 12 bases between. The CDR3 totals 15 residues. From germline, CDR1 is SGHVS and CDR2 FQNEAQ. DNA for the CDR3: TGTGCCAGCAGCCGACTGGGACGCAACACCGGGGAGCTGTTTTTT. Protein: CASSRLGRNTGELFF.

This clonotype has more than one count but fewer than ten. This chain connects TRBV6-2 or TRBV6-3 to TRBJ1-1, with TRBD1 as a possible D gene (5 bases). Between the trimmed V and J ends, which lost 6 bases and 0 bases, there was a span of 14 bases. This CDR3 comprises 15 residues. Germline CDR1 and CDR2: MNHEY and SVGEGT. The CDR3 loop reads CASSHRQLLNTEAFF. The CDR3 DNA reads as TGTGCCAGCAGCCACCGACAGTTACTGAACACTGAAGCTTTCTTT.

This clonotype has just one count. The CDR3 sequence: CASSLYDTGELFF. The CDR3, as DNA: TGTGCCAGCAGTTTATACGACACCGGGGAGCTGTTTTTT. The V gene is TRBV27, the J gene TRBJ2-2; D call uncertain. In germline, CDR1 is MNHEY, CDR2 SMNVEV (reference sequence). V was cut by 1 base and J by 3 bases, with 3 bases left in between. This CDR3 is built from 13 residues.

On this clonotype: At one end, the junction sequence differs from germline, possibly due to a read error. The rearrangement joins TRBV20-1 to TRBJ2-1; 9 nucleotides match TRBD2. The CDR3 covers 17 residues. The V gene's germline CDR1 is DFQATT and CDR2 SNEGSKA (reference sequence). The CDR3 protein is CTVSASGRMSSYNEQFF. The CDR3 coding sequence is TGTACAGTGAGTGCCAGCGGGAGGATGAGCTCCTACAATGAGCAGTTCTTC.

CDR3 amino acids: CASRGIGGRTNTGELFF. The DNA for the CDR3 is TGTGCCAGCAGGGGCATAGGTGGTAGAACGAACACCGGGGAGCTGTTTTTT. The chain employs TRBV27 and TRBJ2-2; D gene uncertain. The CDR3 runs to 17 residues. With 6 bases removed from V and 0 bases from J, the gap between germline ends came to 17 bases. From germline, CDR1 is MNHEY and CDR2 SMNVEV (reference sequence).

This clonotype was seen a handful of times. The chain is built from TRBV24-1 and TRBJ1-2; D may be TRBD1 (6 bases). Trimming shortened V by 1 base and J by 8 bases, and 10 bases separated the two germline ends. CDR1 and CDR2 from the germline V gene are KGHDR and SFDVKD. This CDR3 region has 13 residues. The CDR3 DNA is TGTGCCACCAGTGATTTTACAGGGTTCGGCTACACCTTC. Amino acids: CATSDFTGFGYTF.

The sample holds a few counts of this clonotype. This chain's CDR3 is CSARVLGSYEQYF. CDR3 coding DNA: TGCAGTGCTAGAGTATTGGGCTCCTACGAGCAGTACTTC. The chain has TRBV20-1 and TRBJ2-7; D gene unclear. The V and J ends lost 1 base and 0 bases respectively, with 7 bases between them. The CDR3 has 13 residues. Germline-derived CDR1 and CDR2 are DFQATT and SNEGSKA (reference sequence).

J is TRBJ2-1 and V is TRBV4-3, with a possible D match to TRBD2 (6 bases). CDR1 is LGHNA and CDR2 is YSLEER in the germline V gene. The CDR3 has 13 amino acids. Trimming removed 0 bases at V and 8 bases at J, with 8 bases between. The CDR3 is CASSQESGYEQFF. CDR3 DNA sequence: TGCGCCAGCAGCCAAGAAAGCGGGTATGAGCAGTTCTTC.

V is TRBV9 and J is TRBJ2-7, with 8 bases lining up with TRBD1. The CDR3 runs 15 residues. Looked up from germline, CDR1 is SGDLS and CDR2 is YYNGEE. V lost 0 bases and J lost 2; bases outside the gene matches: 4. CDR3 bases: TGTGCCAGCAGCGTAGGAACAGGGGGGCCCTACGAGCAGTACTTC. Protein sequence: CASSVGTGGPYEQYF. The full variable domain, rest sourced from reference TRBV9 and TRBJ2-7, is DSGVTQTPKHLITATGQRVTLRCSPRSGDLSVYWYQQSLDQGLQFLIQYYNGEERAKGNILERFSAQQFPDLHSELNLSSLELGDSALYFCASSVGTGGPYEQYFGPGTRLTVT.

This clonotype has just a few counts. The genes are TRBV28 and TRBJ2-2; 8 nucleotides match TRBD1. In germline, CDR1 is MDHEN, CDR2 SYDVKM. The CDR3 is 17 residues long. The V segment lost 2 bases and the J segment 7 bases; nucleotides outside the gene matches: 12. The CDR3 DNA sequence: TGTGCCAGCAGTTTAAGTTGGACAGGGTGGATACACGGGGAGCTGTTTTTT. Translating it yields CASSLSWTGWIHGELFF.

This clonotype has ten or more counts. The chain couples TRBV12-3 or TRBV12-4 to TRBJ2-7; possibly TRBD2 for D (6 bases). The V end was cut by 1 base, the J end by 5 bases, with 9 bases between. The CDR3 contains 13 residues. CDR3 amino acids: CASSLGRGHEQYF. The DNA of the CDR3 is TGTGCCAGCAGTTTAGGGCGGGGCCACGAGCAGTACTTC.